The 4 T cell receptor beta chains below were found in one sample sequenced in a study of neurological immune-mediated disorders. In TCRdb, the 5' RACE reads were re-called with MiXCR into one record per CDR3 protein. The sample has more than 40,000 distinct CDR3 sequences, around 3.3% seen once. The specimen was PBMCs. These receptors were collected from a woman aged 50 to 60 with multiple sclerosis.

This clonotype was seen ten or more times. The chain carries TRBV7-2 and TRBJ2-2, with D unclear. The V end lost 5 bases, the J end lost 5 bases, and 12 bases lay between the germline ends. The CDR3 spans 14 residues. Germline loops: CDR1 SGHTA, CDR2 FQGNSA. The DNA for the CDR3 is TGTGCCAGCAGCCCCCTCCTTGGGACCGGGGAGCTGTTTTTT. Protein sequence: CASSPLLGTGELFF.

This clonotype was counted ten times or more. The chain couples TRBV20-1 to TRBJ2-1; 10 nucleotides line up with TRBD2. Trimming removed 7 bases from V and 0 bases from J; junction bases left unmatched: 15. The CDR3 covers 18 residues. Germline V CDR1 and CDR2: DFQATT, SNEGSKA (reference sequence). CDR3 DNA: TGCAGTGGGGGCCCGCTAGCGGGAGTGGGAAGCTCCTACAATGAGCAGTTCTTC. It yields the protein CSGGPLAGVGSSYNEQFF.

This clonotype has ten or more counts. The V and J genes are TRBV5-1 and TRBJ2-2, with a weak D call TRBD2 (5 bases). V was trimmed by 1 base and J by 5 bases, leaving 6 bases between them. Germline V CDR1 and CDR2: SGHRS, YFSETQ. The CDR3 is 13 residues long. The CDR3 here is CASSLPGTGELFF. Written as DNA, the CDR3 is TGCGCCAGCAGCTTGCCGGGGACCGGGGAGCTGTTTTTT.

With respect to this clonotype: Since a much larger clone is just one base distant, this may be a read error. The DNA for the CDR3 is TGTGCCAGCGGAGGTGGGGGTAGCAATCAGCACCAGCATTTT. It translates to CASGGGGSNQHQHF. The rearrangement links TRBV9 to TRBJ1-5; D may be TRBD1 (5 bases). Germline V CDR1 and CDR2: SGDLS, YYNGEE. This CDR3 comprises 14 residues.